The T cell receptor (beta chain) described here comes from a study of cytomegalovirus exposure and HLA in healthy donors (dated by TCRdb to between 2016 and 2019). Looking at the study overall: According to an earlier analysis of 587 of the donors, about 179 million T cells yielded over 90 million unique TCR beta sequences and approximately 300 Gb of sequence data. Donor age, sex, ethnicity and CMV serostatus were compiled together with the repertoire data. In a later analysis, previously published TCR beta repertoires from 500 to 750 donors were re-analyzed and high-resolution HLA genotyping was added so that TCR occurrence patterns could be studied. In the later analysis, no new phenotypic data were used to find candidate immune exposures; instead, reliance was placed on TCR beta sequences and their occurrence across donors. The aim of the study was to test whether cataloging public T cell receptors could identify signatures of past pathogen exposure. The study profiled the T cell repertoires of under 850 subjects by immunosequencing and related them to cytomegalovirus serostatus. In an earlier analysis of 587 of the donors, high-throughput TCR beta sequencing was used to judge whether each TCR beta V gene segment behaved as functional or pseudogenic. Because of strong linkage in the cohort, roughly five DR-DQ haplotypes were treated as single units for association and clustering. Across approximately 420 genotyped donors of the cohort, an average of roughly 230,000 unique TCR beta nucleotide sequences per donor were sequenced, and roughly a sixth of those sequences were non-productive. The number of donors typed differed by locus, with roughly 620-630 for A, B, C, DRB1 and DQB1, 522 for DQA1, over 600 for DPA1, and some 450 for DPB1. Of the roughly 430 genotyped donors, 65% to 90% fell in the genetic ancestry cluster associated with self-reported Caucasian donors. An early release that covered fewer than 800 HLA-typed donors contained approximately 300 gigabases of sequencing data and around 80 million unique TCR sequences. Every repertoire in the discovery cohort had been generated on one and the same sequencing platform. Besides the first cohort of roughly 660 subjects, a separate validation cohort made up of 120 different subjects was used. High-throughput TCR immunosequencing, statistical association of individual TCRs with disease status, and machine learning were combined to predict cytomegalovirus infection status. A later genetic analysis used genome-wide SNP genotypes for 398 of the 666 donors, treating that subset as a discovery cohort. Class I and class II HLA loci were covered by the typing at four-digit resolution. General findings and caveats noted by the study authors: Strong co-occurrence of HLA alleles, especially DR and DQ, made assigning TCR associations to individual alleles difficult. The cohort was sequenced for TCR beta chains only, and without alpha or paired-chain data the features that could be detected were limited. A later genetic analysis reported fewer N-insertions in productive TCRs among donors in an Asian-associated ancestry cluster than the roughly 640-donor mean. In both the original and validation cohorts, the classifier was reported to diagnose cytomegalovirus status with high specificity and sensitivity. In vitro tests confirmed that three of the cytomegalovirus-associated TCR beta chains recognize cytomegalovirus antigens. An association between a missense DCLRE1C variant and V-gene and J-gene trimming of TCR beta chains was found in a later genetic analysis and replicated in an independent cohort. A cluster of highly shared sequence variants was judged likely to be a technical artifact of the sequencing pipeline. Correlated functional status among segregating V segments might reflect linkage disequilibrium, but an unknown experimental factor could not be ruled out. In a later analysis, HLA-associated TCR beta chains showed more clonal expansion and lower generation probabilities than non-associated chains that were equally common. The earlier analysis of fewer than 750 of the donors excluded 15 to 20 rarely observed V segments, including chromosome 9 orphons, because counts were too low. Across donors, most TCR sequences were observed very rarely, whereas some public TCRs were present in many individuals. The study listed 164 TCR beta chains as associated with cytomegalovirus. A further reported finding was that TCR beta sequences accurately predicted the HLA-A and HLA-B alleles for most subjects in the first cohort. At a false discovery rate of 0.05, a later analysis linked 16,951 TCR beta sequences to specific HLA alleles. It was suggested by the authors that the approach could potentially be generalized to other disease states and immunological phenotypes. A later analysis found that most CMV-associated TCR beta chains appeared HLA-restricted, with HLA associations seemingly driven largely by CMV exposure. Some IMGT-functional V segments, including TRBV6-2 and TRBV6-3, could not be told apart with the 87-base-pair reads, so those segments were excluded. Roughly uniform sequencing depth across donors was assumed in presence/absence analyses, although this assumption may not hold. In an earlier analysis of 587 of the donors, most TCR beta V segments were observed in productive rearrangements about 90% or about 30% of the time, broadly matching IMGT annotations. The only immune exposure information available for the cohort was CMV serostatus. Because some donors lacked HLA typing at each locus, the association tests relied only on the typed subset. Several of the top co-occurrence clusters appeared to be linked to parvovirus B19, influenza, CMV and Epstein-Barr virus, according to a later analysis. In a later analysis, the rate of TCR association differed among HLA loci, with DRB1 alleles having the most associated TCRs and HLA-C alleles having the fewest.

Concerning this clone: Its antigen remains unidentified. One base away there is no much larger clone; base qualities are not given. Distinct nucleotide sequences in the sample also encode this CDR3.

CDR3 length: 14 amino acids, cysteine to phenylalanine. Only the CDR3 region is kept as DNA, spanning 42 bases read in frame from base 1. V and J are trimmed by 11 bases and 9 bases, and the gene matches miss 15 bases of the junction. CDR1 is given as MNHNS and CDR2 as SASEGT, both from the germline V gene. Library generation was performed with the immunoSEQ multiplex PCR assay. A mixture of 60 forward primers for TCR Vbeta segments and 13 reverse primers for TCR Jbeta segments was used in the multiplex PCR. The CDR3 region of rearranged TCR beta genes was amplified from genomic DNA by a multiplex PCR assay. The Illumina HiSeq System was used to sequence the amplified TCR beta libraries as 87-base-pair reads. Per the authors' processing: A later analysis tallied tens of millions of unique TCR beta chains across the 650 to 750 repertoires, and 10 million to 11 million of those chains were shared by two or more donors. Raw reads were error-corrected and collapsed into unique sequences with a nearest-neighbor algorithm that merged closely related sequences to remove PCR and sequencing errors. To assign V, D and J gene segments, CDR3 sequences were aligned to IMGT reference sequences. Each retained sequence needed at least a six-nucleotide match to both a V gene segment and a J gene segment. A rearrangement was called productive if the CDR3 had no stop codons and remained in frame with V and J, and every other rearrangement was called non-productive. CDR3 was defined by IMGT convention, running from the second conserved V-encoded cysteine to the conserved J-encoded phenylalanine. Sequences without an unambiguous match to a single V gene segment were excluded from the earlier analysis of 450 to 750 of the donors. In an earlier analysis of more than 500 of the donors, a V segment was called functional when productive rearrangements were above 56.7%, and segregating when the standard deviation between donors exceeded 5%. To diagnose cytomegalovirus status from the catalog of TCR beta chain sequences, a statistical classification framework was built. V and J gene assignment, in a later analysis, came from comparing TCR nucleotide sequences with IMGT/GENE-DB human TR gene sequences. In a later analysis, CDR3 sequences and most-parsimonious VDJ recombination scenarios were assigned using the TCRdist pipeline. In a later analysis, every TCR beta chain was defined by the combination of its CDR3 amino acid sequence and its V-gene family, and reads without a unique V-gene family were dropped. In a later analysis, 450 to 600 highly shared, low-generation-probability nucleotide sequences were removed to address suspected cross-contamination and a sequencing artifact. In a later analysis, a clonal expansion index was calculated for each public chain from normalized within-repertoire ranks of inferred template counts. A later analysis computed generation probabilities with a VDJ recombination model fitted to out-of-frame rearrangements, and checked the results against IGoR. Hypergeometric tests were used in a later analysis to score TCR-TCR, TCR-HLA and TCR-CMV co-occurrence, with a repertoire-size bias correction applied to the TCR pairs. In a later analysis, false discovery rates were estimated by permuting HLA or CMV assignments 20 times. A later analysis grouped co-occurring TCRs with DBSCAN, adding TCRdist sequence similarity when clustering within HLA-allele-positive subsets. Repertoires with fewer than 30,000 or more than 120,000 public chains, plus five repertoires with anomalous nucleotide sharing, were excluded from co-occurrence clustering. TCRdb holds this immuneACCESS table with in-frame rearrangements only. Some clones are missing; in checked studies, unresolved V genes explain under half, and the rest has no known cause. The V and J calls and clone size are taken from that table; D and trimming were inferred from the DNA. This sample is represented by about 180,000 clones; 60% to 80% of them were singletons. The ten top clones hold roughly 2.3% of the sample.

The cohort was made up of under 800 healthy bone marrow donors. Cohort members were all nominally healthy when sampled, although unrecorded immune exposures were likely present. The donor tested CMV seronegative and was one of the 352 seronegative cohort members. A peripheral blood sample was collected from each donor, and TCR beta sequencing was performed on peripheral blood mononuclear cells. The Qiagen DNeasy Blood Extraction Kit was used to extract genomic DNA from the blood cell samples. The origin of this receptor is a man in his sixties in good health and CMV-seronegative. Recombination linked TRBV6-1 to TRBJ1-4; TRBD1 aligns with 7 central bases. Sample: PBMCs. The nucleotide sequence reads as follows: TGTGCCGCAGCCTATGACAGGGACGTTCAAAAACTGTTTTTT. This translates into CAAAYDRDVQKLFF.